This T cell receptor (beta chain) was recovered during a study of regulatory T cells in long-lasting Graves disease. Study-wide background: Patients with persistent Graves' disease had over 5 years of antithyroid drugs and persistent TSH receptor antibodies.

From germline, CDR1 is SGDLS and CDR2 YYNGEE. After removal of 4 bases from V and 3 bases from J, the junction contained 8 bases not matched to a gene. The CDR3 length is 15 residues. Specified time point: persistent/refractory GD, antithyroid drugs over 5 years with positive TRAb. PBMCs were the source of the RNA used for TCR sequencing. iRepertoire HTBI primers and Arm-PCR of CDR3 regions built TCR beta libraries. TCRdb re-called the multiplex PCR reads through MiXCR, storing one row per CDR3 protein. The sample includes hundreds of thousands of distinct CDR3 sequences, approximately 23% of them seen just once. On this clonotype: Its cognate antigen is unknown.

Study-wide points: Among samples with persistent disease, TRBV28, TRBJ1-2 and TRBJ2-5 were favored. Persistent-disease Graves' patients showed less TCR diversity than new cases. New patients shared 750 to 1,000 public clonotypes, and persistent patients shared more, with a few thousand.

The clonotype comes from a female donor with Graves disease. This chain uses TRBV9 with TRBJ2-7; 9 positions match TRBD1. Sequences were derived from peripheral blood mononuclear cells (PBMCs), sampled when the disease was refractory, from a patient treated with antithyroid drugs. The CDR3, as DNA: TGTGCCAGCAGCCCCGCGGGACAGGGCATCTACGAGCAGTACTTC. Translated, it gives CASSPAGQGIYEQYF.